The 29 T cell receptor beta chains below come from one sample, sequenced in a study of control samples from healthy donors and cancer patients. The method was immunoSEQ multiplex PCR; TCRdb's version includes in-frame clones alone and lacks a portion of them. The table lists under 150,000 clones, approximately 86% of them singletons, with approximately 9.4% in the top ten. Sequenced sample: blood. All receptors come from a woman aged 25 to 45 in good health.

This clone was picked up a small number of times. The gene calls are TRBV30 and TRBJ1-1; 7 positions agree with TRBD1. From germline, CDR1 is GTSNPN and CDR2 SVGIG (reference sequence). CDR3 size: 11 residues. V gave up 5 bases and J gave up 7 bases; unmatched junction bases: 4. The DNA of the CDR3 is TGTGCCTGGGACAGGGAGGATGAAGCTTTCTTT. This sequence encodes CAWDREDEAFF.

This clone was counted a single time. The chain uses TRBV10-1 and TRBJ1-3, with a tentative D call TRBD1 (6 bases). Trimming stripped 4 bases from V and 0 bases from J, with 7 bases between. Germline V gene sequence: CDR1 WNHNN, CDR2 SYGVQD (reference sequence). The CDR3 is made up of 14 amino acids. The chain's CDR3 is CASSGTASGNTIYF. Written as DNA, the CDR3 is TGCGCCAGCAGTGGGACAGCCTCTGGAAACACCATATATTTT.

The chain has TRBV6-5 and TRBJ1-2, with D uncertain. Trimming pared 10 bases from V and 2 bases from J, leaving 20 bases between. The CDR3 loop spans 15 amino acids. Germline V lookup: CDR1 MNHEY, CDR2 SVGAGI. CDR3 residues: CATIEGPGGNYGYTF. The CDR3 DNA reads as TGTGCCACCATCGAGGGTCCAGGAGGAAACTATGGCTACACCTTC.

CDR3 protein: CASGSMGLAGGRGYNEQFF. CDR3 sequence (DNA): TGTGCTAGTGGTTCCATGGGACTAGCGGGAGGGAGGGGTTACAATGAGCAGTTCTTC. This rearrangement joins TRBV12-5 to TRBJ2-1; 16 nucleotides agree with TRBD2. This CDR3 comprises 19 residues. J was trimmed by 4 bases and V by 4 bases; bases with no gene match: 10. Germline lookup yields CDR1 LGHNT and CDR2 FRNRAP.

The CDR3 coding sequence is TGCAGCGTTCCGACAGGAAAAGAGACCCAGTACTTC. As protein: CSVPTGKETQYF. The rearrangement links TRBV29-1 to TRBJ2-5, with D perhaps matching TRBD1 (6 bases). Germline lookup yields CDR1 SQVTM and CDR2 ANQGSEA. Trimming stripped 5 bases from V and 3 bases from J, with 10 bases between. The CDR3 is 12 residues long.

The chain joins TRBV30 to TRBJ1-3; no reliable D call. CDR1 is GTSNPN and CDR2 is SVGIG in the germline V gene (reference sequence). V was cut by 2 bases and J by 2 bases, with 16 bases left in between. This CDR3 is built from 16 residues. The DNA for the CDR3 is TGTGCCTGGAGTAAAGCCCTGGCAGTAACTGGAAACACCATATATTTT. Protein product: CAWSKALAVTGNTIYF.

The chain combines TRBV2 with TRBJ1-3, with D hard to call. Trimming cost V 7 bases and J 0 bases, with 7 bases left between them. Germline CDR1 is SNHLY and CDR2 is FYNNEI. There are 13 residues in the CDR3. The CDR3 protein is CASNPASGNTIYF. CDR3 nucleotides: TGTGCCAGCAACCCGGCCTCTGGAAACACCATATATTTT.

This clone was observed a single time. Other nucleotide sequences from this sample produce the same CDR3. The chain is built from TRBV19 and TRBJ1-4, with 10 bases identical to TRBD1. Losses at the gene ends were 1 base for V and 5 bases for J; bases not matched to a gene: 4. This CDR3 spans 16 amino acids. Germline-derived CDR1 and CDR2 are LNHDA and SQIVND (reference sequence). CDR3 protein: CASSIGPGQGNEKLFF. DNA for the CDR3: TGTGCCAGTAGTATAGGACCGGGACAGGGGAATGAAAAACTGTTTTTT.

The chain uses TRBV19 and TRBJ2-2, with D possibly being TRBD2 (6 bases). The germline V and J ends were trimmed by 5 bases and 5 bases, with 18 bases remaining between them. CDR1 and CDR2 from the germline V gene are LNHDA and SQIVND (reference sequence). This CDR3 is 16 amino acids long. CDR3 coding DNA: TGTGCCAGTAGTCCCCGCCCCGGGACTCCGACCGGGGAGCTGTTTTTT. Encoded protein: CASSPRPGTPTGELFF.

This clone was counted many times. The chain recombines TRBV19 with TRBJ2-1; TRBD2 aligns across 10 bases. The V and J ends lost 0 bases and 4 bases, in that order; junction bases with no gene match: 0. The germline V gene encodes CDR1 LNHDA and CDR2 SQIVND (reference sequence). This CDR3 contains 15 residues. The CDR3 is CASSIEAGGYNEQFF. For the CDR3, the DNA is TGTGCCAGTAGTATAGAAGCGGGAGGGTACAATGAGCAGTTCTTC.

The V gene is TRBV5-1, the J gene TRBJ1-2; D is possibly TRBD1 (5 bases). Trimming removed 3 bases at V and 6 bases at J, with 15 bases between. The CDR3 loop spans 14 amino acids. Germline-derived CDR1 and CDR2 are SGHRS and YFSETQ. The CDR3 nucleotides are TGCGCCAGCAGCTGGGGACGGGGCCAGGATGGCTACACCTTC. Translating gives CASSWGRGQDGYTF.

The sample holds one count of this clone. The chain joins TRBV5-6 to TRBJ2-3; the D gene could be TRBD1 or TRBD2 (5 bases each). Trimming stripped 1 base from V and 0 bases from J, with 9 bases between. The CDR3 runs to 15 residues. CDR1 SGHDT and CDR2 YYEEEE come from the germline V gene. This CDR3 reads CASSLWGSSTDTQYF. The CDR3 bases are TGTGCCAGCAGCTTGTGGGGGAGCAGCACAGATACGCAGTATTTT.

The V and J genes are TRBV18 and TRBJ1-1; the D gene is possibly TRBD1 (5 bases). There are 14 residues in the CDR3. The V end lost 1 base, the J end lost 3 bases, and 9 bases lay between the germline ends. Germline V lookup: CDR1 KGHSH, CDR2 LQKENI. CDR3 loop: CASSPRGRDTEAFF. DNA of the CDR3: TGTGCCAGCTCACCACGGGGGAGGGACACTGAAGCTTTCTTT.

The chain links TRBV27 to TRBJ1-4; the D gene is possibly TRBD1 (5 bases). This CDR3 contains 17 residues. With 0 bases removed from V and 3 bases from J, the gap between germline ends came to 14 bases. CDR1 and CDR2 from the germline V gene are MNHEY and SMNVEV (reference sequence). The CDR3 nucleotides read TGTGCCAGCAGTTTATCCGGTCCCCGCAGGGCTAATGAAAAACTGTTTTTT. It encodes CASSLSGPRRANEKLFF.

This clone has just a few counts. The rearrangement uses TRBV7-2 and TRBJ1-1; no reliable D call. The CDR3 sequence is 13 residues long. V was clipped by 1 base and J by 6 bases, with 9 bases between them. Per germline, CDR1 SGHTA and CDR2 FQGNSA. The DNA of the CDR3 is TGTGCCAGCAGCTTAGTTGAGACCTCTGAAGCTTTCTTT. Translation: CASSLVETSEAFF.

This clone was observed a single time. The V and J genes are TRBV10-3 and TRBJ1-1, with 8 bases matching TRBD1. CDR3 size: 14 residues. CDR1 and CDR2 (germline): ENHRY, SYGVKD. V dropped 5 bases and J dropped 2; count of bases not matched to a gene: 4. The CDR3 region is CAISKTGGNTEAFF. DNA of the CDR3: TGTGCCATCAGTAAAACAGGGGGAAACACTGAAGCTTTCTTT.

This chain links TRBV7-2 with TRBJ2-5; 12 bases are a match to TRBD2. The CDR3 runs 16 residues. The germline gives CDR1 SGHTA, CDR2 FQGNSA. Trimming at V came to 4 bases and at J to 5 bases, leaving 8 bases not matched to a gene. In DNA, the CDR3 is TGTGCCAGCAGCTCGGATCTAGCGGGAGGGCCGGAGACCCAGTACTTC. Translating it yields CASSSDLAGGPETQYF.

The chain joins TRBV30 to TRBJ1-6; possibly TRBD1 for D (6 bases). Trimming removed 1 base from V and 7 bases from J, with 8 bases in between. CDR1 and CDR2 (germline): GTSNPN, SVGIG (reference sequence). CDR3 length equals 13 residues. The CDR3: CAWSGQVNSPLHF. The CDR3 DNA is TGTGCCTGGAGTGGACAGGTGAATTCACCCCTCCACTTT.

V and J are TRBV10-3 and TRBJ1-6, with 10 nucleotides matching TRBD1. Looked up from germline, CDR1 is ENHRY and CDR2 is SYGVKD. The V and J ends lost 10 bases and 8 bases, in that order; junction bases with no gene match: 11. The CDR3 is made up of 15 amino acids. The CDR3, as DNA: TGTGCCAGCACCGACAGGGGGCCTTCGGATTCACCCCTCCACTTT. Encoded protein: CASTDRGPSDSPLHF.

V gene TRBV30 combines with J gene TRBJ2-7, with 11 bases matching TRBD1. J was trimmed by 6 bases and V by 4 bases; bases with no gene match: 5. This CDR3 is built from 13 residues. Germline V gene sequence: CDR1 GTSNPN, CDR2 SVGIG (reference sequence). In DNA form, the CDR3 reads TGTGCCTGGATTCCGGGACAGGGGGGCGAGCAGTACTTC. Its protein is CAWIPGQGGEQYF. Drawing the rest from reference TRBV30 and TRBJ2-7, the complete variable domain is SQTIHQWPATLVQPVGSPLSLECTVEGTSNPNLYWYRQAAGRGLQLLFYSVGIGQISSEVPQNLSASRPQDRQFILSSKKLLLSDSGFYLCAWIPGQGGEQYFGPGTRLTVT.

This sequence joins TRBV4-1 and TRBJ1-2; 8 bases align to TRBD1. CDR1 and CDR2 from the germline V gene are MGHRA and YSYEKL. This CDR3 spans 15 amino acids. The V gene end was trimmed by 4 bases and the J gene end by 2 bases; junction bases not matched to a gene: 6. The chain's CDR3 is CASSPGGRANYGYTF. The CDR3 DNA follows: TGCGCCAGCAGCCCAGGGGGCAGGGCCAACTATGGCTACACCTTC.

The chain recombines TRBV3-1 (or the pseudogene TRBV3-2) with TRBJ2-7; D is perhaps TRBD1 (5 bases). Germline V gives CDR1 LGHDT, CDR2 YNNKEL (reference sequence). Between the trimmed V and J ends, which lost 4 bases and 2 bases, there was a span of 15 bases. This CDR3 contains 15 residues. DNA of the CDR3: TGTGCCAGCAGCCCCGCGGTAACAGGTGCCTACGAGCAGTACTTC. It encodes CASSPAVTGAYEQYF.

The V call is TRBV6-6, the J call TRBJ1-5, with D tentatively TRBD1 (5 bases). This CDR3 region has 15 residues. V dropped 6 bases and J dropped 0 bases, with 12 bases sitting between them. Germline assignment: CDR1 MNHNY and CDR2 SVGAGI (reference sequence). The CDR3 bases are TGTGCCAGCAGCCAGGACACCTATAGCAATCAGCCCCAGCATTTT. Translation gives CASSQDTYSNQPQHF.

The genes are TRBV28 and TRBJ2-7; 15 bases are a match to TRBD2. The germline V gene encodes CDR1 MDHEN and CDR2 SYDVKM. The CDR3 has 18 amino acids. The V and J ends lost 4 bases and 6 bases, in that order; junction bases with no gene match: 13. CDR3 in amino acids: CASSSRLGLAGGFGEQYF. Here the CDR3 DNA reads TGTGCCAGCAGTTCCCGACTGGGACTAGCGGGAGGTTTTGGCGAGCAGTACTTC.

The rearrangement joins TRBV7-2 to TRBJ2-1; 7 bases are shared with TRBD2. The CDR3 consists of 13 residues. Looked up from germline, CDR1 is SGHTA and CDR2 is FQGNSA. J lost 6 bases, V lost 6 bases, and 5 bases had no gene match. The DNA of the CDR3 is TGTGCCAGCAGATCAGCGGGAACCAATGAGCAGTTCTTC. This codes for CASRSAGTNEQFF.

This chain links TRBV12-5 with TRBJ2-7; D ambiguous. CDR1 is LGHNT and CDR2 is FRNRAP in the germline V gene. The CDR3 contains 9 residues. Trimming pared 9 bases from V and 3 bases from J, leaving 3 bases between. CDR3 in DNA: TGTGCTAGCGACTACGAGCAGTACTTC. Translating it yields CASDYEQYF.

In its sample, this clone was seen a few times. This chain connects TRBV2 to TRBJ1-1; D gene unclear. The CDR3 length is 14 residues. The V end lost 8 bases, the J end lost 0 bases, and 13 bases lay between the germline ends. Per germline, CDR1 SNHLY and CDR2 FYNNEI. This CDR3 reads CASPRVALNTEAFF. The CDR3 DNA reads as TGTGCCAGCCCACGGGTAGCTTTGAACACTGAAGCTTTCTTT.

V usage is TRBV9 and J usage is TRBJ2-7; 8 bases fit TRBD2. The V and J ends lost 3 bases and 6 bases, in that order; junction bases with no gene match: 14. The CDR3 runs 16 residues. CDR1 and CDR2 from the germline V gene are SGDLS and YYNGEE. CDR3 in DNA: TGTGCCAGCAGCGGACGTACTAGCGGACTTCTCAGCGAGCAGTACTTC. The encoded protein is CASSGRTSGLLSEQYF.

This sequence joins TRBV30 and TRBJ2-3; TRBD1 is a possible D gene (5 bases). The CDR3 length is 15 residues. Trimming took 1 base from V and 2 from J, leaving 13 bases between them. From germline, CDR1 is GTSNPN and CDR2 SVGIG (reference sequence). The CDR3 loop is CAWSGSRQNTDTQYF. The CDR3, as DNA: TGTGCCTGGAGTGGGAGTAGACAGAACACAGATACGCAGTATTTT.